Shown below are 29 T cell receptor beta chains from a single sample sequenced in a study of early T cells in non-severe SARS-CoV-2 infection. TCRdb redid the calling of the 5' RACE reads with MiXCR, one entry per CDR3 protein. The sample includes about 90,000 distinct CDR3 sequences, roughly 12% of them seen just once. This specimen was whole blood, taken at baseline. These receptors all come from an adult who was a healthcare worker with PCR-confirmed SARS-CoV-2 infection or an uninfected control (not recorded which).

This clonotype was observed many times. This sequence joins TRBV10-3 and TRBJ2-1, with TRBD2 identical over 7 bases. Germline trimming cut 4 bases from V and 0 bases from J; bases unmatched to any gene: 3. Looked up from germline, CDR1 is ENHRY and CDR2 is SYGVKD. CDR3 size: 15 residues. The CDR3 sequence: CAISGRTSSYNEQFF. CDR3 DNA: TGTGCCATCAGTGGGCGGACTAGCTCCTACAATGAGCAGTTCTTC.

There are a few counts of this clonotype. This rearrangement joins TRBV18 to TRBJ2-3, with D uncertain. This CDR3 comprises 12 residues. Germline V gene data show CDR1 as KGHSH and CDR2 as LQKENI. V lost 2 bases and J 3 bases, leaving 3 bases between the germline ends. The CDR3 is CASSPVTDTQYF. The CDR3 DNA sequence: TGTGCCAGCTCACCAGTGACAGATACGCAGTATTTT.

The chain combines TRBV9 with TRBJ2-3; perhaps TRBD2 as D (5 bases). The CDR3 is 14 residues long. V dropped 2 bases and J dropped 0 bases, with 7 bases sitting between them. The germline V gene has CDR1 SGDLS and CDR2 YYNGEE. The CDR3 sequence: CASSVGVSTDTQYF. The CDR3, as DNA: TGTGCCAGCAGCGTCGGGGTTAGCACAGATACGCAGTATTTT.

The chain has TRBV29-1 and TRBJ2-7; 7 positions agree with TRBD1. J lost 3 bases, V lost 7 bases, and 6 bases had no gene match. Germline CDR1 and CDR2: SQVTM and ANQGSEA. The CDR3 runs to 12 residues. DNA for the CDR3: TGCAGCGCTGTGGGACAGTTCTACGAGCAGTACTTC. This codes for CSAVGQFYEQYF.

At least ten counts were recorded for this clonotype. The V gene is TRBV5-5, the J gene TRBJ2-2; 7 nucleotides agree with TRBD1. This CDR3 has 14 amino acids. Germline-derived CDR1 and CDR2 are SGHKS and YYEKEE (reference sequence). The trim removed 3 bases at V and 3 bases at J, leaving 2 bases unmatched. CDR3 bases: TGTGCCAGCAGCTCAACAGGGGACACCGGGGAGCTGTTTTTT. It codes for CASSSTGDTGELFF.

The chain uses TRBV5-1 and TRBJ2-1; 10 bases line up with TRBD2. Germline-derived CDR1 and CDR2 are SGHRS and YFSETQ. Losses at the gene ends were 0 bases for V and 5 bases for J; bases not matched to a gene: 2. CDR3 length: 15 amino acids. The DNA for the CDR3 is TGCGCCAGCAGCTTGGAGGGGACTAGCGACAATGAGCAGTTCTTC. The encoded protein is CASSLEGTSDNEQFF.

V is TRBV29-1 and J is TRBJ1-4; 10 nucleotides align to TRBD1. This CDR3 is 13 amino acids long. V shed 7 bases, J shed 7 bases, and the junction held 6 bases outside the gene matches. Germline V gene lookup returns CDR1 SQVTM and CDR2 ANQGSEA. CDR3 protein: CSALDRGLEKLFF. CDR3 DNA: TGCAGCGCCTTAGACAGGGGGCTTGAAAAACTGTTTTTT. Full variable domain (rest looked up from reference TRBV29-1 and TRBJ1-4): SAVISQKPSRDICQRGTSLTIQCQVDSQVTMMFWYRQQPGQSLTLIATANQGSEATYESGFVIDKFPISRPNLTFSTLTVSNMSPEDSSIYLCSALDRGLEKLFFGSGTQLSVL.

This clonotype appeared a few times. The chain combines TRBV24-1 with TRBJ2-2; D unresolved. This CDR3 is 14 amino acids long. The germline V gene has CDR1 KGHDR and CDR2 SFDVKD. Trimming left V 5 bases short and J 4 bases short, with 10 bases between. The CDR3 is CATSVSVFTGELFF. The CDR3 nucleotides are TGTGCCACCAGTGTTTCGGTTTTCACCGGGGAGCTGTTTTTT.

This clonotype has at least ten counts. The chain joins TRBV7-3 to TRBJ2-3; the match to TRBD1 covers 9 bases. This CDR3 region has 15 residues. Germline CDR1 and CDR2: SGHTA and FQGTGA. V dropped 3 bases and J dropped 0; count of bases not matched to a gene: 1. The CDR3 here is CASSLDRGSTDTQYF. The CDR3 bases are TGTGCCAGCAGCTTGGACAGGGGAAGCACAGATACGCAGTATTTT. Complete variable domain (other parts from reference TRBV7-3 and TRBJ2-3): GAGVSQTPSNKVTEKGKYVELRCDPISGHTALYWYRQSLGQGPEFLIYFQGTGAADDSGLPNDRFFAVRPEGSVSTLKIQRTERGDSAVYLCASSLDRGSTDTQYFGPGTRLTVL.

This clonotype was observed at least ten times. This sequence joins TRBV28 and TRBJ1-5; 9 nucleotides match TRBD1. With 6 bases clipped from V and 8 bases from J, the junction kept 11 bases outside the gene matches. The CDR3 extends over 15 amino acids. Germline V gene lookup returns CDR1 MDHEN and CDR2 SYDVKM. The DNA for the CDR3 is TGTGCCAGCAGCCCCAGAGGGACAGGGAATAAGCCCCAGCATTTT. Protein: CASSPRGTGNKPQHF.

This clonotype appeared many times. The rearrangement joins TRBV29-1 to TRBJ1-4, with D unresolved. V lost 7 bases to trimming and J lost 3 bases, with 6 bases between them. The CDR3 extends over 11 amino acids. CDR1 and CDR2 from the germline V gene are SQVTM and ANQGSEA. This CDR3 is CSALANEKLFF. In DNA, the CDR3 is TGCAGCGCCTTAGCTAATGAAAAACTGTTTTTT.

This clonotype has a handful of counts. CDR3 loop: CASSLDHYEQYF. Here the CDR3 DNA reads TGTGCCAGCAGCTTAGATCACTACGAGCAGTACTTC. The rearrangement joins TRBV11-2 to TRBJ2-7, with D unclear. From germline, CDR1 is SGHAT and CDR2 FQNNGV. V was clipped by 0 bases and J by 3 bases, with 3 bases between them. The length of the CDR3 is 12 residues.

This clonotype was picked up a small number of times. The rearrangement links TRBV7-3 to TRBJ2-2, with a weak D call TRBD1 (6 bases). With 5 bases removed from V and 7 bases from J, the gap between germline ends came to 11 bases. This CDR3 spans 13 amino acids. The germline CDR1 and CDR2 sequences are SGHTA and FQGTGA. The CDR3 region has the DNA TGTGCCAGCAGCCTTAACAGGGACGGGGAGCTGTTTTTT. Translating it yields CASSLNRDGELFF.

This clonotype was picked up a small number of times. CDR3 amino acids: CASSVTGTTNEKLFF. As DNA, the CDR3 is TGTGCCAGCAGCGTAACAGGGACAACTAATGAAAAACTGTTTTTT. The V gene is TRBV11-2, the J gene TRBJ1-4; TRBD1 is a possible D gene (6 bases). Trimming cost V 5 bases and J 0 bases, with 10 bases left between them. The CDR3 runs to 15 residues. Germline CDR1 is SGHAT and CDR2 is FQNNGV.

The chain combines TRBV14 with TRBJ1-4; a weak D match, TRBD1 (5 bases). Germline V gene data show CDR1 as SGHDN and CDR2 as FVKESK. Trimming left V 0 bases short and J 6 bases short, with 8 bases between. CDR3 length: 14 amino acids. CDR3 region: CASSQEEGDEKLFF. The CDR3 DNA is TGTGCCAGCAGCCAAGAAGAAGGGGATGAAAAACTGTTTTTT.

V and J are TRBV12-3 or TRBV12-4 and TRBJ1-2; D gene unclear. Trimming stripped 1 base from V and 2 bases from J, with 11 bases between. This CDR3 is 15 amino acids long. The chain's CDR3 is CASSLDFRGNYGYTF. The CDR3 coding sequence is TGTGCCAGCAGTTTAGATTTCCGCGGAAACTATGGCTACACCTTC.

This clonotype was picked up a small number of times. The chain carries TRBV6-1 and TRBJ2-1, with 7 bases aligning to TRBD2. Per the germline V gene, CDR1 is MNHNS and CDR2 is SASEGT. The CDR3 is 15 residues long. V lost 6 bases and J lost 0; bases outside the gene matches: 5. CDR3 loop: CASRHLADSYNEQFF. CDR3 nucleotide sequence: TGTGCCAGCAGACACCTAGCGGACTCCTACAATGAGCAGTTCTTC.

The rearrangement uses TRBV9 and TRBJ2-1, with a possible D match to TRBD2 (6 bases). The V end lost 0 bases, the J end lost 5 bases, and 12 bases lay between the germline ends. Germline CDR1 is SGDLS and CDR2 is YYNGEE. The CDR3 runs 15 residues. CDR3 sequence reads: CASSVGGTHHNEQFF. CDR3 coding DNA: TGTGCCAGCAGCGTAGGCGGGACCCACCACAATGAGCAGTTCTTC.

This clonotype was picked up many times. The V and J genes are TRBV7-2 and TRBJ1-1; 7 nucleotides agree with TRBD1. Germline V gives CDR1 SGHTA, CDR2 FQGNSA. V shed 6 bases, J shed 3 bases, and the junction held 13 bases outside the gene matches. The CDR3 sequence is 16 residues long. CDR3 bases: TGTGCCAGCAGGGGGATGAGGGACAGCTTTGACACTGAAGCTTTCTTT. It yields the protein CASRGMRDSFDTEAFF. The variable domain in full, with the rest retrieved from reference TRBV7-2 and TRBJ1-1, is GAGVSQSPSNKVTEKGKDVELRCDPISGHTALYWYRQSLGQGLEFLIYFQGNSAPDKSGLPSDRFSAERTGGSVSTLTIQRTQQEDSAVYLCASRGMRDSFDTEAFFGQGTRLTVV.

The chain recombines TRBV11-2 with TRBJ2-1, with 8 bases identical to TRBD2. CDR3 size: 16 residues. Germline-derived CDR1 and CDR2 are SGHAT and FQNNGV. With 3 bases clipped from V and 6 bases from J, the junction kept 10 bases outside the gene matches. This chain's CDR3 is CASSLNLAGMINEQFF. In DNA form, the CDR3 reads TGTGCCAGCAGCTTGAACCTAGCGGGCATGATCAATGAGCAGTTCTTC.

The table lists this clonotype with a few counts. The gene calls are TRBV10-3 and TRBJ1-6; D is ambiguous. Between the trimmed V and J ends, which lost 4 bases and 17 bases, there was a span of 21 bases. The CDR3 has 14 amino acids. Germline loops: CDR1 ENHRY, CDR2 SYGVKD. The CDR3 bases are TGTGCCATCAGTGCCGACGGGCAAGATAGTTGGATCCACTTT. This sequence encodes CAISADGQDSWIHF.

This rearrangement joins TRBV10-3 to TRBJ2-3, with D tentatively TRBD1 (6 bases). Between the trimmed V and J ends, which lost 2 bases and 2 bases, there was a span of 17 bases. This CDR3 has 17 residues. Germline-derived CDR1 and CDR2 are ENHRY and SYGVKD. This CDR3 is CAISEASTGRDTDTQYF. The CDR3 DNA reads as TGTGCCATCAGTGAGGCCTCCACAGGGAGAGACACAGATACGCAGTATTTT.

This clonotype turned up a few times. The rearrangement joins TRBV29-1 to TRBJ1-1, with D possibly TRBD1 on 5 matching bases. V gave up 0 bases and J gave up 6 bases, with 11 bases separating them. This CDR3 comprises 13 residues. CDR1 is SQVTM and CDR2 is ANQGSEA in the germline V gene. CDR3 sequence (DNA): TGCAGCGTTGAAGAGGTAACGGGGGCTGAAGCTTTCTTT. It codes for CSVEEVTGAEAFF.

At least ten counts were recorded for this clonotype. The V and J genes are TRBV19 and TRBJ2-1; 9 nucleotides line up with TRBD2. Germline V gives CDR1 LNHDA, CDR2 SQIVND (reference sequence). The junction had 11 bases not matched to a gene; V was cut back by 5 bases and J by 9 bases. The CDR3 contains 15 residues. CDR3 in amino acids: CASSVGLAVVAEQFF. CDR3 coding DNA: TGTGCCAGTAGTGTGGGACTAGCCGTTGTAGCTGAGCAGTTCTTC.

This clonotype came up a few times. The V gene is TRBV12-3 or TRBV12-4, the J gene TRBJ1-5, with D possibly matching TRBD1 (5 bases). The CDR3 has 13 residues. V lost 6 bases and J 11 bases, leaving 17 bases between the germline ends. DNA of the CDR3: TGTGCCAGCAGCGGCGCCCCTGGCAGGGCCCAGCATTTT. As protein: CASSGAPGRAQHF.

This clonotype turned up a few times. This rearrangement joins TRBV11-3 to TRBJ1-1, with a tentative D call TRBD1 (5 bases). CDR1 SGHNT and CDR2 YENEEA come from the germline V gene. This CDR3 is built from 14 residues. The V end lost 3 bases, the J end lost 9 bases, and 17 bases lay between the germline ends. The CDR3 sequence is CASSLLGVDGQAFF. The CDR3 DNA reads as TGTGCCAGCAGCTTGCTAGGGGTCGACGGACAAGCTTTCTTT.

CDR3 coding DNA: TGTGCCAGCAGACCGACAGGGGACTACTATGGCTACACCTTC. Its translation is CASRPTGDYYGYTF. The chain has TRBV6-5 and TRBJ1-2, with TRBD1 identical over 8 bases. Germline V gene data show CDR1 as MNHEY and CDR2 as SVGAGI. The V and J ends lost 6 bases and 3 bases, in that order; junction bases with no gene match: 6. The CDR3 spans 14 residues.

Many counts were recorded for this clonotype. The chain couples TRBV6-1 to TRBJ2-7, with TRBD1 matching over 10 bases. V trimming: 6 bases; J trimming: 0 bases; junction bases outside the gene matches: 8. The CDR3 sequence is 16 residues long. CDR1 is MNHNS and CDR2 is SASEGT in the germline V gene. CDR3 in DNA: TGTGCCAGCAGGGGGACGGGACAGGGGCTCTCCTACGAGCAGTACTTC. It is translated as CASRGTGQGLSYEQYF.

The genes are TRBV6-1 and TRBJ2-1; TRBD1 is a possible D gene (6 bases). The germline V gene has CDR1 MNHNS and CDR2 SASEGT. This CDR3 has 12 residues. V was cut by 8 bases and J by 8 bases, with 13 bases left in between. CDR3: CASGTGYDEQFF. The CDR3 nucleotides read TGTGCCAGCGGTACAGGGTACGATGAGCAGTTCTTC.